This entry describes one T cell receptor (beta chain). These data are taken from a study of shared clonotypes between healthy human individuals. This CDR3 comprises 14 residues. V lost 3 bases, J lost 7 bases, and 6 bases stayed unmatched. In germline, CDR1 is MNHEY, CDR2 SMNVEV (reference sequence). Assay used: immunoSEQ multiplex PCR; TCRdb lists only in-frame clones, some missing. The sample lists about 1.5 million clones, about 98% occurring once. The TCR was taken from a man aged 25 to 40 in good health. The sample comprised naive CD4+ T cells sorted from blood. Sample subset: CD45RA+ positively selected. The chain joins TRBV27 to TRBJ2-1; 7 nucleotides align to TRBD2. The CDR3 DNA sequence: TGTGCCAGCAGTTTGCGGCGGGAGTCGAATGAGCAGTTCTTC. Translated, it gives CASSLRRESNEQFF.